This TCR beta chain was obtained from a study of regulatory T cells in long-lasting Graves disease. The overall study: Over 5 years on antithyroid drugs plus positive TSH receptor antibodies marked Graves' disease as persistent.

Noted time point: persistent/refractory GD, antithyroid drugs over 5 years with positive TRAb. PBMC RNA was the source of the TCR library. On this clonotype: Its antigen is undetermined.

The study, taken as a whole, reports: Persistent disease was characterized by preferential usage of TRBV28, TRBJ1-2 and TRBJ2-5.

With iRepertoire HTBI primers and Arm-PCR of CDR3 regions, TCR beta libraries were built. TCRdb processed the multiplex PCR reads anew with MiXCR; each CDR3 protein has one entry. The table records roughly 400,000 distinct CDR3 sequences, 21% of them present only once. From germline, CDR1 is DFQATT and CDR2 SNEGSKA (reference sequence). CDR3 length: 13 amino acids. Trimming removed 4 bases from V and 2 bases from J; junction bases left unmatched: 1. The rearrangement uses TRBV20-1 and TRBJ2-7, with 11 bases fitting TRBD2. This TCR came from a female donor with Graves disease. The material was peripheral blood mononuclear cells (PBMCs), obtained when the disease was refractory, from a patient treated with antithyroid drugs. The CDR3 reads CSAKGLAAYEQYF. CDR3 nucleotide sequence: TGCAGTGCTAAGGGACTAGCGGCCTACGAGCAGTACTTC.